This T cell receptor beta chain was recovered during a study of OX40 agonist ivuxolimab in advanced cancers. Generated by immunoSEQ multiplex PCR, the TCRdb table keeps only in-frame clones and is missing some. The table shows about 99,000 clones, with 90% to 97% occurring only once. V was shortened by 5 bases and J by 6 bases, with 13 bases between the two germline ends. The CDR3 is 13 residues long. Germline CDR1 PRHDT, CDR2 FYEKMQ (reference sequence). This specimen consisted of CD4+ or CD8+ T cells sorted from blood, obtained in a trial of the OX40 agonist ivuxolimab. This receptor was identified in an adult with an advanced solid tumor such as melanoma, head and neck, liver or kidney cancer. The V call is TRBV13, the J call TRBJ1-1, with unresolved D. This CDR3 reads CASSKGEFAEAFF. The CDR3 DNA reads as TGTGCCAGCAGCAAGGGCGAATTCGCTGAAGCTTTCTTT.